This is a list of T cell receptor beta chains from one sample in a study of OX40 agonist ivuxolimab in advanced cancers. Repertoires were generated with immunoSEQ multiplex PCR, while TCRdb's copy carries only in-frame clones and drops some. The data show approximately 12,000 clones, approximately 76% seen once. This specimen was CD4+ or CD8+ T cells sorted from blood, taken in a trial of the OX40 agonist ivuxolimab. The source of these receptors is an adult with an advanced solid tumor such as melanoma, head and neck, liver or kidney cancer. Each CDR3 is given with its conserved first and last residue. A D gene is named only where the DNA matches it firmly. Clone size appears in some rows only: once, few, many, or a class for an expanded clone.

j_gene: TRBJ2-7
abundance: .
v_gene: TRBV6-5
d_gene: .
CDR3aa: CASSSLGTGEQYF
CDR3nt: TGTGCCAGCAGTTCCCTTGGTACGGGCGAGCAGTACTTC

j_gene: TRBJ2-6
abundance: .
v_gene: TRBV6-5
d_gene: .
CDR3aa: CASSYPRNSGANVLTF
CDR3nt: TGTGCCAGCAGTTACCCACGGAACTCTGGGGCCAACGTCCTGACTTTC

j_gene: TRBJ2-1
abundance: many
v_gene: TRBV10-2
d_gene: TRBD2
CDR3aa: CASSPGLAGNEQFF
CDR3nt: TGCGCCAGCAGTCCGGGACTAGCTGGGAATGAGCAGTTCTTC

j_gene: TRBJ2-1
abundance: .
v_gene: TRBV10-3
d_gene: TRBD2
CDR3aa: CAILRPGLAGKVEQFF
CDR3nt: TGTGCCATCCTACGCCCCGGACTAGCGGGAAAGGTTGAGCAGTTCTTC

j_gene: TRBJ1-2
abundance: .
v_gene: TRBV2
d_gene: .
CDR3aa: CASTTPWETNYGYTF
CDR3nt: TGTGCCAGCACTACCCCGTGGGAGACTAACTATGGCTACACCTTC

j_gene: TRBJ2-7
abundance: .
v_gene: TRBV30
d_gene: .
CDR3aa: CAWSGDGFSYEQYF
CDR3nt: TGTGCCTGGAGTGGGGACGGTTTCTCCTACGAGCAGTACTTC

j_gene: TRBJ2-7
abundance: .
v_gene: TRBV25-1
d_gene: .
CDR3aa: CASSEYNSLSGDEQYF
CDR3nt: TGTGCCAGCAGTGAATACAACAGCCTCTCCGGGGACGAGCAGTACTTC

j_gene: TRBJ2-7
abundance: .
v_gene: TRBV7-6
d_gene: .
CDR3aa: CASSLVQSSYEQYF
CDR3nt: TGTGCCAGCAGCTTAGTCCAGTCCTCCTACGAGCAGTACTTC

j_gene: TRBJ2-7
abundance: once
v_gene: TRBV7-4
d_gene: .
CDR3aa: CASSLEGRSEQYF
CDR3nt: TGTGCCAGCAGCCTGGAAGGGAGATCCGAGCAGTACTTC

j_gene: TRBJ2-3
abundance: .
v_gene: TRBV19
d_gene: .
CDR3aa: CASSIEGQLSTDTQYF
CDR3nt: TGTGCCAGTAGTATCGAGGGACAACTAAGCACAGATACGCAGTATTTT

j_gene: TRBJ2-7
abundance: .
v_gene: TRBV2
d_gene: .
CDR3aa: CASSPGVAPSYEQYF
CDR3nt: TGTGCCAGCAGCCCGGGGGTAGCCCCATCTTACGAGCAGTACTTC

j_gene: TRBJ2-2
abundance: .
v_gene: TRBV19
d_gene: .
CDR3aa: CASTPNTGELFF
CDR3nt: TGTGCCAGTACACCGAACACCGGGGAGCTGTTTTTT

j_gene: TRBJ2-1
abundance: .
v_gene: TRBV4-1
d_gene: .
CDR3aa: CASSLNPGRRYNEQFF
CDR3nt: TGCGCCAGCAGCCTTAACCCAGGACGGAGATACAATGAGCAGTTCTTC

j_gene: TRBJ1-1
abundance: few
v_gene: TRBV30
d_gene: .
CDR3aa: CACSLMGTEAFF
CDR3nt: TGTGCCTGCAGTTTAATGGGGACTGAAGCTTTCTTT

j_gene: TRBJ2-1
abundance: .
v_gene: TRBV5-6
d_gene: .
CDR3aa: CASSSTPGEQFF
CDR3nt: TGTGCCAGCAGTTCCACTCCCGGGGAGCAGTTCTTC

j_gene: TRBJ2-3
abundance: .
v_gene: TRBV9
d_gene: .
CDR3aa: CASSALALAPPDTQYF
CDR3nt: TGTGCCAGCAGCGCACTAGCTCTCGCCCCCCCAGATACGCAGTATTTT

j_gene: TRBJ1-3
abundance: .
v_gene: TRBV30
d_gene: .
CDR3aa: CAWTGRGARGNTIYF
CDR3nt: TGTGCCTGGACCGGGAGGGGCGCAAGAGGAAACACCATATATTTT

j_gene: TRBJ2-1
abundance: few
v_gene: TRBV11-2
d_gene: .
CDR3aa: CATNKGYNEQFF
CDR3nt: TGTGCCACCAATAAGGGATACAATGAGCAGTTCTTC

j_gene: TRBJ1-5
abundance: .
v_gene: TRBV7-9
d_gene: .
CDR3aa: CASSSSGAGNQPQHF
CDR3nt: TGTGCCAGCAGCTCTTCAGGGGCTGGCAATCAGCCCCAGCATTTT

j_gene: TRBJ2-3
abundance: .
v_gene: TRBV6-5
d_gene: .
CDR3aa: CASSYHLSSTDTQYF
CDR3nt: TGTGCCAGCAGTTATCACCTTTCGAGCACAGATACGCAGTATTTT

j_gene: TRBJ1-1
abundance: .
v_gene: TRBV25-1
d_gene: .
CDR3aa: CASSEWNTEAFF
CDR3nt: TGTGCCAGCAGTGAATGGAACACTGAAGCTTTCTTT

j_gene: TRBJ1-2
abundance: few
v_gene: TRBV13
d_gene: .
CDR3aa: CASSLEPGKDGYTF
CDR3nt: TGTGCCAGCAGCTTAGAACCGGGAAAGGATGGCTACACCTTC

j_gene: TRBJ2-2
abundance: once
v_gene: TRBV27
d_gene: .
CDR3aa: CASSLDILATNTGELFF
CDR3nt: TGTGCCAGCAGTTTAGACATTCTGGCTACGAACACCGGGGAGCTGTTTTTT

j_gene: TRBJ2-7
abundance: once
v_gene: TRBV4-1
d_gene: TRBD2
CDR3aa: CASSRTEAGGTYEQYF
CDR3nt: TGCGCCAGCAGCCGGACTGAAGCGGGGGGGACCTACGAGCAGTACTTC

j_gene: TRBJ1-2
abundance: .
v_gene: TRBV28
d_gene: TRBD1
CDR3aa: CASRDRPYGYTF
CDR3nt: TGTGCCAGCCGGGACAGGCCGTATGGCTACACCTTC

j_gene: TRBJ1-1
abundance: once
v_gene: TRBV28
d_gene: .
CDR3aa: CASSLSADEAFF
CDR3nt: TGTGCCAGCAGTTTATCCGCGGATGAAGCTTTCTTT

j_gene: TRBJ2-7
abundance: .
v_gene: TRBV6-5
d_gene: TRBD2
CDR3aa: CASTPGLGEQYF
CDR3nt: TGTGCCAGCACCCCGGGACTAGGCGAGCAGTACTTC

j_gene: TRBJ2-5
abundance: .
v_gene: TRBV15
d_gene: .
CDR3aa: CATSSGGGIAKTQYF
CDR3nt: TGTGCCACCAGCAGCGGGGGTGGCATTGCGAAGACCCAGTACTTC

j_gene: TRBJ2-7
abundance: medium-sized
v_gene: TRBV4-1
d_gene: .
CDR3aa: CASSPSDDYEQYF
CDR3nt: TGCGCCAGCAGCCCCTCGGATGACTACGAGCAGTACTTC

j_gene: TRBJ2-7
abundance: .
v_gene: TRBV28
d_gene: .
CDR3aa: CASRDTTYEQYF
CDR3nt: TGTGCCAGCAGGGACACAACCTACGAGCAGTACTTC

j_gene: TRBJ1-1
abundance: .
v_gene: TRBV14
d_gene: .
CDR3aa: CASSQEGALGTEAFF
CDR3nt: TGTGCCAGCAGCCAAGAGGGGGCTCTAGGCACTGAAGCTTTCTTT

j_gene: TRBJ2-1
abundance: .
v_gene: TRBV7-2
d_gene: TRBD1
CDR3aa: CASSFRDRGDDGQFF
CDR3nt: TGTGCCAGCAGCTTCCGGGACAGGGGTGATGATGGGCAGTTCTTC

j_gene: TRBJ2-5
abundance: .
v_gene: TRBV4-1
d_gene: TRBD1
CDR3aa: CASSQETGSKTQYF
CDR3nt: TGCGCCAGCAGCCAAGAGACAGGGAGCAAGACCCAGTACTTC

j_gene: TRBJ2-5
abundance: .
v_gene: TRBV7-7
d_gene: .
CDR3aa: CASSPLLGSGETQYF
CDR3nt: TGTGCCAGCAGTCCCTTGCTCGGGAGCGGAGAGACCCAGTACTTC

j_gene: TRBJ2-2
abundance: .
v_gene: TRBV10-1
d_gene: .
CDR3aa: CASSEWDIPQVSHNTGELFF
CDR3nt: TGCGCCAGCAGTGAGTGGGACATACCTCAGGTATCCCACAACACCGGGGAGCTGTTTTTT

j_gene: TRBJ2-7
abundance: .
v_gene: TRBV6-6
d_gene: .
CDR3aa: CASSYASVAYEQYF
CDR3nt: TGTGCCAGCAGTTACGCGTCCGTTGCCTACGAGCAGTACTTC

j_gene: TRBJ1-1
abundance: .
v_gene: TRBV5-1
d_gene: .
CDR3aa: CASSHTTGMNTEAFF
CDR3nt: TGCGCCAGCAGCCACACGACAGGTATGAACACTGAAGCTTTCTTT

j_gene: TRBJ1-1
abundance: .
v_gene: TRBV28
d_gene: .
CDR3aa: CASSRGQNTEAFF
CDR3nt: TGTGCCAGCAGCCGAGGACAGAACACTGAAGCTTTCTTT